Each of the 20 T cell receptor beta chains below was sequenced from the same sample in a study of T cell repertoires in cytomegalovirus infection. MiXCR, applied by TCRdb to the reads, yields one record per CDR3 protein. The table includes about 490,000 distinct CDR3 sequences, over 9% detected once. The sample taken for sequencing was PBMCs. The source of these receptors is a human donor in good health (CMV status not recorded). Some clones in this sample may be carry-over from other donors' samples.

This clonotype occurred a few times. The J gene is TRBJ1-1, the V gene TRBV19, with D uncertain. There are 14 residues in the CDR3. Germline lookup yields CDR1 LNHDA and CDR2 SQIVND (reference sequence). Trimming stripped 1 base from V and 6 bases from J, with 12 bases between. CDR3 residues: CASSIGSEWAEAFF. Here the CDR3 DNA reads TGTGCCAGTAGTATAGGGTCAGAGTGGGCTGAAGCTTTCTTT. The full variable domain, its missing parts supplied by reference TRBV19 and TRBJ1-1, is DGGITQSPKYLFRKEGQNVTLSCEQNLNHDAMYWYRQDPGQGLRLIYYSQIVNDFQKGDIAEGYSVSREKKESFPLTVTSAQKNPTAFYLCASSIGSEWAEAFFGQGTRLTVV.

The chain uses TRBV11-1 and TRBJ1-2; D is unclear. CDR1 SGHAT and CDR2 FQDESV come from the germline V gene (reference sequence). CDR3 size: 13 residues. The V end lost 1 base, the J end lost 8 bases, and 11 bases lay between the germline ends. CDR3 in amino acids: CASSLGPPEGYTF. CDR3 in DNA: TGTGCCAGCAGCTTAGGCCCCCCAGAGGGCTACACCTTC. The complete variable domain, with remaining parts taken from reference TRBV11-1 and TRBJ1-2, reads EAEVAQSPRYKITEKSQAVAFWCDPISGHATLYWYRQILGQGPELLVQFQDESVVDDSQLPKDRFSAERLKGVDSTLKIQPAELGDSAMYLCASSLGPPEGYTFGSGTRLTVV.

This clonotype was picked up many times. The CDR3 nucleotides are TGTGCCAGCAGCTCCACGACCAGATCCGACACTGAAGCTTTCTTT. As protein: CASSSTTRSDTEAFF. The chain couples TRBV7-9 to TRBJ1-1; D remains ambiguous. The germline gives CDR1 SEHNR, CDR2 FQNEAQ (reference sequence). Deletions cut 4 bases from V and 3 bases from J, with 15 bases between. There are 15 residues in the CDR3.

The sample holds many counts of this clonotype. The CDR3: CASNLGILNTEAFF. CDR3 nucleotides: TGTGCCAGCAACCTGGGAATACTAAACACTGAAGCTTTCTTT. The chain joins TRBV7-2 to TRBJ1-1; no reliable D call. The CDR3 loop spans 14 amino acids. Germline CDR1 reads SGHTA; CDR2 reads FQGNSA. Trimming removed 7 bases from V and 2 bases from J, with 14 bases in between.

This clonotype has at least ten counts. Here the CDR3 reads CASSDSEETQYF. For the CDR3, the DNA is TGTGCCAGCAGCGACAGCGAAGAGACCCAGTACTTC. The V and J genes are TRBV7-9 and TRBJ2-5; tentatively, D is TRBD1 (5 bases). Germline V gene sequence: CDR1 SEHNR, CDR2 FQNEAQ (reference sequence). The V end was cut by 5 bases, the J end by 3 bases, with 7 bases between. CDR3 size: 12 residues.

This clonotype was seen a few times. CDR3 DNA: TGCAGCACCATTAGGGGGGCCAGGGGCAATGAGCAGTTCTTC. Its protein is CSTIRGARGNEQFF. The rearrangement links TRBV29-1 to TRBJ2-1; D may be TRBD1 or TRBD2 (6 bases each). CDR1 is SQVTM and CDR2 is ANQGSEA in the germline V gene. V lost 8 bases, J lost 6 bases, and 20 bases lay in between. The CDR3 is made up of 14 amino acids.

The V call is TRBV9, the J call TRBJ2-2, with D possibly being TRBD2 (7 bases). Germline V gives CDR1 SGDLS, CDR2 YYNGEE. The V and J ends lost 0 bases and 3 bases respectively, with 12 bases between them. CDR3 length: 16 residues. Here the CDR3 DNA reads TGTGCCAGCAGCGTAGGGGCGGGGGCGTACACCGGGGAGCTGTTTTTT. Translated: CASSVGAGAYTGELFF.

The chain couples TRBV29-1 to TRBJ1-1, with D unresolved. CDR1 SQVTM and CDR2 ANQGSEA come from the germline V gene. The length of the CDR3 is 12 residues. Between the trimmed V and J ends, which lost 7 bases and 0 bases, there was a span of 9 bases. The CDR3 DNA reads as TGCAGCGGGCACGGATTGAACACTGAAGCTTTCTTT. It yields the protein CSGHGLNTEAFF.

This clonotype appeared a few times. The DNA of the CDR3 is TGTGCCAGCACCTACAACACTGAAGCTTTCTTT. It is translated as CASTYNTEAFF. The chain has TRBV12-3 or TRBV12-4 and TRBJ1-1; no clear D. The CDR3 runs to 11 residues. V was shortened by 7 bases and J by 2 bases, with 5 bases between the two germline ends.

This clonotype was seen many times. The chain combines TRBV12-3 or TRBV12-4 with TRBJ1-1, with TRBD1 as a possible D gene (5 bases). V was pared by 3 bases and J by 6 bases, with 8 bases between. This CDR3 region has 12 residues. The CDR3 sequence: CASSFRGSEAFF. CDR3 bases: TGTGCCAGCAGTTTTCGGGGGTCTGAAGCTTTCTTT.

This clonotype was found many times. This sequence joins TRBV4-1 and TRBJ1-5; D gene ambiguous. Trimming removed 2 bases at V and 3 bases at J, with 14 bases between. Looked up from germline, CDR1 is MGHRA and CDR2 is YSYEKL. The CDR3 has 16 amino acids. The CDR3 bases are TGCGCCAGCAGCCAAAACCCGGGCTCCCCCAATCAGCCCCAGCATTTT. It translates to CASSQNPGSPNQPQHF.

The chain has TRBV5-6 and TRBJ1-1, with 8 positions matching TRBD1. After removal of 4 bases from V and 7 bases from J, the junction contained 9 bases not matched to a gene. CDR1 and CDR2 from the germline V gene are SGHDT and YYEEEE. This CDR3 contains 14 residues. In DNA, the CDR3 is TGTGCCAGCAGCCGGACAGGGATAGTGGATGAAGCTTTCTTT. Its translation is CASSRTGIVDEAFF. Complete variable domain (other parts from reference TRBV5-6 and TRBJ1-1): DAGVTQSPTHLIKTRGQQVTLRCSPKSGHDTVSWYQQALGQGPQFIFQYYEEEERQRGNFPDRFSGHQFPNYSSELNVNALLLGDSALYLCASSRTGIVDEAFFGQGTRLTVV.

This clonotype was picked up a small number of times. The chain combines TRBV28 with TRBJ2-5; tentatively, D is TRBD1 or TRBD2 (6 bases each). The germline V and J ends were trimmed by 7 bases and 4 bases, with 13 bases remaining between them. CDR3 length equals 13 residues. CDR1 and CDR2 (germline): MDHEN, SYDVKM. CDR3 in amino acids: CASTGGGPETQYF. In DNA, the CDR3 is TGTGCCAGCACCGGGGGCGGTCCAGAGACCCAGTACTTC.

This clonotype was detected many times. V and J are TRBV7-2 and TRBJ2-3; 12 bases match TRBD2. There are 18 residues in the CDR3. Germline CDR1 SGHTA, CDR2 FQGNSA. The trim removed 5 bases at V and 4 bases at J, leaving 13 bases unmatched. The CDR3 nucleotides read TGTGCCAGCAGCCCACGGACTAGCGGGATGATCCGGGCAGATACGCAGTATTTT. As protein: CASSPRTSGMIRADTQYF.

This clonotype was seen at least ten times. The chain is built from TRBV7-2 and TRBJ1-1, with 8 bases matching TRBD1. Germline V gene sequence: CDR1 SGHTA, CDR2 FQGNSA. The CDR3 is made up of 15 amino acids. V was clipped by 1 base and J by 5 bases; unmatched bases: 6. The CDR3 spells CASSLVPGGVTEAFF. The CDR3 nucleotides read TGTGCCAGCAGCTTAGTCCCAGGGGGCGTTACTGAAGCTTTCTTT.

The table lists this clonotype with many counts. The gene calls are TRBV7-9 and TRBJ1-1, with a possible D match to TRBD1 (6 bases). Trimming took off 5 bases at V and 7 bases at J, with 17 bases between the two ends. Germline CDR1 reads SEHNR; CDR2 reads FQNEAQ (reference sequence). The CDR3 runs to 14 residues. CDR3 in amino acids: CASSPTGRSYEAFF. CDR3 DNA sequence: TGTGCCAGCAGCCCTACAGGGAGGAGCTATGAAGCTTTCTTT.

This clonotype was seen many times. The V gene is TRBV7-2, the J gene TRBJ1-2, with a possible D match to TRBD1 (5 bases). The CDR3 length is 13 residues. V shed 3 bases and J shed 8 bases, with 13 bases lying between them. The germline V gene has CDR1 SGHTA and CDR2 FQGNSA. CDR3: CASSFHGGGGYTF. The CDR3 DNA follows: TGTGCCAGCAGCTTCCACGGGGGAGGAGGCTACACCTTC.

This clonotype has only a few counts. The CDR3 ends on some other residue instead of the conserved phenylalanine or tryptophan, so this is likely a read error. The chain uses TRBV5-1 and TRBJ2-5; unclear D gene. This CDR3 region has 14 residues. The ends were cut back, 2 bases at V and 5 bases at J, with 13 bases in the middle. Germline CDR1 SGHRS, CDR2 YFSETQ. The CDR3 sequence is CASSLTAAGETQYV. Written as DNA, the CDR3 is TGCGCCAGCAGCTTAACGGCCGCTGGGGAGACCCAGTACGTC.

This clonotype was picked up a small number of times. The chain joins TRBV9 to TRBJ2-1; 11 bases are a match to TRBD2. Per the germline V gene, CDR1 is SGDLS and CDR2 is YYNGEE. The CDR3 covers 16 residues. Trimming took 6 bases from V and 2 from J; bases not matched to a gene: 7. This CDR3 reads CASTSLAGGTYNEQFF. DNA for the CDR3: TGTGCCAGCACCTCCCTAGCGGGAGGTACCTACAATGAGCAGTTCTTC.

In its sample, this clonotype was seen many times. V gene TRBV7-2 combines with J gene TRBJ2-1; D uncertain. The germline V and J ends were trimmed by 6 bases and 0 bases, with 9 bases remaining between them. The germline V gene has CDR1 SGHTA and CDR2 FQGNSA. This CDR3 has 14 amino acids. The CDR3 DNA is TGTGCCAGCAGGGCAGGCGACTCCTACAATGAGCAGTTCTTC. Amino acid sequence: CASRAGDSYNEQFF.